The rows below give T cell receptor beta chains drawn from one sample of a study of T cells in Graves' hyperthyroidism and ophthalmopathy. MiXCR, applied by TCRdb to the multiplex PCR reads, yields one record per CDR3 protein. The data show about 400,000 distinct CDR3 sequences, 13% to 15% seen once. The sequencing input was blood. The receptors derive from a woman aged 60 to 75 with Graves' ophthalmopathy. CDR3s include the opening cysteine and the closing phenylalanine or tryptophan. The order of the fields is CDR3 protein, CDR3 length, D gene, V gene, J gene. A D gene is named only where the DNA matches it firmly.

CDR3aa: CASSEGPDLAYEQYF; len: 15; d_gene: -; v_gene: TRBV6-1; j_gene: TRBJ2-7
CDR3aa: CASSVSSGGNQPQHF; len: 15; d_gene: -; v_gene: TRBV28; j_gene: TRBJ1-5
CDR3aa: CASSLESGSTDTQYF; len: 15; d_gene: -; v_gene: TRBV5-1; j_gene: TRBJ2-3
CDR3aa: CASSLEDRGRYGYTF; len: 15; d_gene: TRBD1; v_gene: TRBV5-1; j_gene: TRBJ1-2
CDR3aa: CASSLKEGVGNQPQHF; len: 16; d_gene: -; v_gene: TRBV7-2; j_gene: TRBJ1-5
CDR3aa: CSARERRGGEKLFF; len: 14; d_gene: -; v_gene: TRBV20-1; j_gene: TRBJ1-4
CDR3aa: CASSYRSSYEQYF; len: 13; d_gene: -; v_gene: TRBV28; j_gene: TRBJ2-7
CDR3aa: CASSFGTGQADTQYF; len: 15; d_gene: TRBD1; v_gene: TRBV7-2; j_gene: TRBJ2-3
CDR3aa: CASTPREENGYTF; len: 13; d_gene: -; v_gene: TRBV19; j_gene: TRBJ1-2
CDR3aa: CASSLTEGANEQFF; len: 14; d_gene: -; v_gene: TRBV28; j_gene: TRBJ2-1